This T cell receptor beta chain was profiled in a study of shared T cell receptors in the human thymus. Repertoires were generated with immunoSEQ multiplex PCR, while TCRdb's copy carries only in-frame clones and drops some. The sample lists 700,000 or so clones, approximately 83% occurring once. The germline V gene has CDR1 SGHTA and CDR2 FQGNSA. V lost 6 bases to trimming and J lost 0 bases, with 23 bases between them. This CDR3 is built from 19 residues. The same data also went into a second study, on human thymus T cells. This second study says: The donors were infants in Finland with congenital heart defects, otherwise immunologically healthy. Corrective heart surgery yielded the resections from which the thymus tissue came. Across thymic and blood repertoires, the usage of V and J genes appeared to be biased.

The chain carries TRBV7-2 and TRBJ1-4; D unresolved. Sequenced sample: thymocytes. The TCR originated in a girl under three years old with a congenital heart defect. CDR3 loop: CASSLFRETSIATNEKLFF. Here the CDR3 DNA reads TGTGCCAGCAGTCTCTTCCGGGAAACGTCGATTGCAACTAATGAAAAACTGTTTTTT.